This is a list of T cell receptor beta chains from one sample in a study of response to subunit inactivated influenza vaccine. One entry per CDR3 protein results from TCRdb running MiXCR on the RT-PCR reads. There are roughly 160,000 distinct CDR3 sequences in the sample; around 11% occur only once, and around 33% lies in the top ten. Source: CD8+ T cells sorted from PBMCs, taken about 23 months after vaccination. Receptors were obtained from a man aged 50-75 years who received an inactivated influenza vaccine. CDR3s include the opening cysteine and the closing phenylalanine or tryptophan. Each record gives: CDR3 protein, V gene, J gene, clone size. Not all rows give a size; the values are once, few, many and, for expanded clones, a class.

cdr3_aa: CSAGYVRTSSVVGEQFF; v_call: TRBV20-1; j_call: TRBJ2-1; clone_size: few
cdr3_aa: CASSLVGRAFNEQFF; v_call: TRBV5-6; j_call: TRBJ2-1; clone_size: few
cdr3_aa: CASCDWNTEAFF; v_call: TRBV19; j_call: TRBJ1-1; clone_size: NA
cdr3_aa: CASSLAQGGGTEAFF; v_call: TRBV5-1; j_call: TRBJ1-1; clone_size: NA
cdr3_aa: CASSGLAGNIDEQFF; v_call: TRBV2; j_call: TRBJ2-1; clone_size: NA
cdr3_aa: CASSPGLEFYEQYF; v_call: TRBV7-7; j_call: TRBJ2-7; clone_size: few
cdr3_aa: CATSRGGAGTGFVEQFF; v_call: TRBV15; j_call: TRBJ2-1; clone_size: few
cdr3_aa: CASSLEGQGTDTQYF; v_call: TRBV12-3/TRBV12-4; j_call: TRBJ2-3; clone_size: many
cdr3_aa: CASSVVTRGIETQYF; v_call: TRBV9; j_call: TRBJ2-5; clone_size: few
cdr3_aa: CATSSLSGPSGQETQYF; v_call: TRBV15; j_call: TRBJ2-5; clone_size: few
cdr3_aa: CASSLGAGADSPLHF; v_call: TRBV27; j_call: TRBJ1-6; clone_size: many
cdr3_aa: CSASDPSVLNQPQHF; v_call: TRBV20-1; j_call: TRBJ1-5; clone_size: NA
cdr3_aa: CASSQEIAGGSTDTQYF; v_call: TRBV3-1; j_call: TRBJ2-3; clone_size: NA
cdr3_aa: CASSVNSPDTGELFF; v_call: TRBV9; j_call: TRBJ2-2; clone_size: few
cdr3_aa: CASGHRGPYEQYF; v_call: TRBV27; j_call: TRBJ2-7; clone_size: few
cdr3_aa: CAIGGQNTEAFF; v_call: TRBV10-3; j_call: TRBJ1-1; clone_size: NA
cdr3_aa: CSARESPGRTSGELFF; v_call: TRBV20-1; j_call: TRBJ2-1; clone_size: NA
cdr3_aa: CASSQEEAGTSGDNEQFF; v_call: TRBV4-3; j_call: TRBJ2-1; clone_size: few
cdr3_aa: CASSFGGREKLFF; v_call: TRBV27; j_call: TRBJ1-4; clone_size: few
cdr3_aa: CASRYGQGAYNEQFF; v_call: TRBV27; j_call: TRBJ2-1; clone_size: NA
cdr3_aa: CASSYRRGQGARQETQYF; v_call: TRBV6-5; j_call: TRBJ2-5; clone_size: few
cdr3_aa: CASSFQDRYQETQYF; v_call: TRBV7-9; j_call: TRBJ2-5; clone_size: few
cdr3_aa: CASSQGLAGGPSYNEQFF; v_call: TRBV3-1; j_call: TRBJ2-1; clone_size: few
cdr3_aa: CASSPTTGAGEQYF; v_call: TRBV6-1; j_call: TRBJ2-7; clone_size: NA
cdr3_aa: CASSLERGDTEAFF; v_call: TRBV5-1; j_call: TRBJ1-1; clone_size: few
cdr3_aa: CASSLEVNTEAFF; v_call: TRBV11-2; j_call: TRBJ1-1; clone_size: many
cdr3_aa: CSVPGQGFFSSYNEQFF; v_call: TRBV29-1; j_call: TRBJ2-1; clone_size: few
cdr3_aa: CASSLARGAGEQFF; v_call: TRBV12-3/TRBV12-4; j_call: TRBJ2-1; clone_size: NA
cdr3_aa: CASSDLAGGYSGANVLTF; v_call: TRBV11-2; j_call: TRBJ2-6; clone_size: NA
cdr3_aa: CASSYSTRGHGELFF; v_call: TRBV6-5; j_call: TRBJ2-2; clone_size: NA
cdr3_aa: CASQVGANTEAFF; v_call: TRBV27; j_call: TRBJ1-1; clone_size: NA
cdr3_aa: CASSLGGQGLNEQYF; v_call: TRBV27; j_call: TRBJ2-7; clone_size: many
cdr3_aa: CSAIPPRVASINEQFF; v_call: TRBV20-1; j_call: TRBJ2-1; clone_size: many
cdr3_aa: CASSPGTPYEQYF; v_call: TRBV5-6; j_call: TRBJ2-7; clone_size: many
cdr3_aa: CSVEKADSIEYEQYF; v_call: TRBV29-1; j_call: TRBJ2-7; clone_size: NA
cdr3_aa: CASSLVEAGAGYNEQFF; v_call: TRBV11-1; j_call: TRBJ2-1; clone_size: few
cdr3_aa: CASSLRDRGPNEQFF; v_call: TRBV11-2; j_call: TRBJ2-1; clone_size: few
cdr3_aa: CSARGTRDSLNTIYF; v_call: TRBV20-1; j_call: TRBJ1-3; clone_size: few
cdr3_aa: CASSYKGDQPQHF; v_call: TRBV27; j_call: TRBJ1-5; clone_size: few
cdr3_aa: CATSRGERLNTEAFF; v_call: TRBV15; j_call: TRBJ1-1; clone_size: NA
cdr3_aa: CASSLFLNVNQPQHF; v_call: TRBV28; j_call: TRBJ1-5; clone_size: many
cdr3_aa: CASSLAEGGVGDTQYF; v_call: TRBV13; j_call: TRBJ2-3; clone_size: NA
cdr3_aa: CAIPPSLGYNEQFF; v_call: TRBV6-1; j_call: TRBJ2-1; clone_size: few
cdr3_aa: CASSSSGSEQYF; v_call: TRBV2; j_call: TRBJ2-7; clone_size: few
cdr3_aa: CASSYSLGIEQFF; v_call: TRBV6-5; j_call: TRBJ2-1; clone_size: NA
cdr3_aa: CASSFGQGSEQYF; v_call: TRBV12-3/TRBV12-4; j_call: TRBJ2-7; clone_size: few
cdr3_aa: CATSEPTTRDYNEQFF; v_call: TRBV24-1; j_call: TRBJ2-1; clone_size: many
cdr3_aa: CASSQADLAAYEQYF; v_call: TRBV4-1; j_call: TRBJ2-7; clone_size: NA
cdr3_aa: CASATGGSYEQYF; v_call: TRBV11-2; j_call: TRBJ2-7; clone_size: few
cdr3_aa: CASSHGTSVGDTQYF; v_call: TRBV7-9; j_call: TRBJ2-3; clone_size: few
cdr3_aa: CASSYRLPGELFF; v_call: TRBV7-9; j_call: TRBJ2-2; clone_size: few
cdr3_aa: CASSLSTSSYNEQFF; v_call: TRBV5-5; j_call: TRBJ2-1; clone_size: NA
cdr3_aa: CASSSTGGTYNEQFF; v_call: TRBV7-9; j_call: TRBJ2-1; clone_size: NA
cdr3_aa: CASSRRPNNSPLHF; v_call: TRBV28; j_call: TRBJ1-6; clone_size: few
cdr3_aa: CSAFTVEAYNEQFF; v_call: TRBV20-1; j_call: TRBJ2-1; clone_size: few
cdr3_aa: CSVEGQTSTEAFF; v_call: TRBV29-1; j_call: TRBJ1-1; clone_size: few
cdr3_aa: CSASAGVGYEQYF; v_call: TRBV20-1; j_call: TRBJ2-7; clone_size: few
cdr3_aa: CSVEPPGSTEAFF; v_call: TRBV29-1; j_call: TRBJ1-1; clone_size: NA
cdr3_aa: CASSHPPGTGEFGELFF; v_call: TRBV3-1; j_call: TRBJ2-2; clone_size: NA
cdr3_aa: CASSLSTGGPNNEQFF; v_call: TRBV5-6; j_call: TRBJ2-1; clone_size: few